This T cell receptor beta chain was recovered during a study of blood T cell repertoires in COVID-19. Method: immunoSEQ multiplex PCR; TCRdb's copy keeps in-frame clones and lacks some. The sample consists of about 190,000 clones, roughly 81% of them appearing once. From germline, CDR1 is LNHDA and CDR2 SQIVND (reference sequence). J gave up 5 bases and V 6 bases, and 5 bases lay outside the gene matches. The CDR3 runs 14 residues. The rearrangement links TRBV19 to TRBJ2-2, with TRBD1 matching 8 bases. The receptor comes from a woman in her seventies with active or convalescent COVID-19. Material: peripheral blood. The CDR3 coding sequence is TGTGCCAGTAGCACCGACAGGGGAACCGGGGAGCTGTTTTTT. Translation gives CASSTDRGTGELFF. The full variable domain, completed using reference TRBV19 and TRBJ2-2, is DGGITQSPKYLFRKEGQNVTLSCEQNLNHDAMYWYRQDPGQGLRLIYYSQIVNDFQKGDIAEGYSVSREKKESFPLTVTSAQKNPTAFYLCASSTDRGTGELFFGEGSRLTVL.